The present entry profiles one TCR beta chain with its context. This clonotype was detected ten times or more. Its antigen specificity is not known. Base qualities are not provided; no much larger clone lies one nucleotide away. Set within a cohort of healthcare workers in London, UK, this nested case-control study involved weekly PCR testing of nasopharyngeal swabs along with blood sampling. Healthcare workers were enrolled in the week of the UK lockdown, from 23 to 31 March 2020, and were followed every week for up to roughly 15 weeks. The data derive from a study of early T cells in non-severe SARS-CoV-2 infection (dated by TCRdb to the early 2020s). Study-wide context: Because TCR sequencing relied on bulk RNA taken from unsorted whole blood, pairing of alpha and beta chains was not possible.

Including the terminal cysteine and phenylalanine, the CDR3 comprises 15 residues. Of the read, only the CDR3 DNA is kept; its 45 bases are in frame from base 1. CDR1 MNHNS and CDR2 SASEGT were looked up in the germline V gene. V loses 2 bases, J loses 4 bases, and the germline ends lie 9 bases apart. Receptor amplification or capture employed 5' RACE. Sequenced using a NextSeq 500. In the TCR library protocol, unique molecular identifiers were attached to individual cDNA molecules to correct for PCR bias and sequencing error. TCR alpha and beta chains were both sequenced, and the abundances of alpha and beta sequences in each sample were closely correlated with each other. Per the authors' processing: Decombinator V4 was used to annotate TCR sequences for V gene, J gene and CDR3. Expanded TCRs were defined as changing significantly between any two time points under a Poisson model with p below 0.0001. TCR abundances were normalised to the total number of TCRs sequenced per sample and expressed as counts per million. TRAV1-2 paired with TRAJ12, TRAJ20 or TRAJ33 defined MAIT TCRs, while TRAV10 paired with TRAJ18 defined iNKT TCRs. A search of VDJdb, accessed on 1 November 2021, was run for TCRs annotated to CMV, EBV and SARS-CoV-2, with TCRs annotated for multiple antigens excluded. TCRdb passed the public sequencing reads through fastp at Q25 and MiXCR, retaining productive beta sequences. Identical CDR3 proteins give one entry, which carries the most common genes and DNA. The V and J calls were not made by the authors but by TCRdb's processing. Across this sample there are tens of thousands of distinct CDR3 sequences, with 7.5% to 9% seen only once. Jointly, the top ten make up about 3.8% of the sample.

Broad study findings and their caveats: VDJdb matching was skewed toward anti-spike CD8 responses and likely underestimated virus-specific expansions, missing private and CD4 specificities.

The chain joins TRBV6-1 to TRBJ2-6, with an unclear D gene assignment. The sequenced sample was whole blood, obtained at baseline. This TCR came from an adult who was a healthcare worker with PCR-confirmed SARS-CoV-2 infection or an uninfected control (not recorded which). The CDR3 region has the sequence CASSEIRRGANVLTF. The base sequence is TGTGCCAGCAGTGAAATTAGGCGCGGGGCCAACGTCCTGACTTTC.